A selection of T cell receptor beta chains follows, all from one sample in a study of blood T cell repertoires in COVID-19. TCRdb's table, derived via immunoSEQ multiplex PCR, lists solely in-frame clones and lacks some. The sample includes over 250,000 clones, approximately 92% of them seen just once. The sequenced material came from PBMCs or T cells enriched from blood (not recorded which). These receptors originate from a woman between 25 and 40 years old who had recovered from COVID-19. CDR3s include the opening cysteine and the closing phenylalanine or tryptophan. D genes are given only for firm matches. Only part of the rows carry a size: once, few, many, or a class if the clone is expanded.

d_call: -; clone_size: -; v_call: TRBV6-1; j_call: TRBJ1-2; cdr3_nt: TGTGCCAGCAGTGATGTGGGGCTCCCCACATATGGCTACACCTTC; cdr3_aa: CASSDVGLPTYGYTF
d_call: TRBD2; clone_size: -; v_call: TRBV9; j_call: TRBJ2-2; cdr3_nt: TGTGCCAGCAGCGCCGGACTAGCGGGGAACACCGGGGAGCTGTTTTTT; cdr3_aa: CASSAGLAGNTGELFF
d_call: -; clone_size: -; v_call: TRBV18; j_call: TRBJ2-5; cdr3_nt: TGTGCCAGCTCACCCCGCTCGACAGAAGAGACCCAGTACTTC; cdr3_aa: CASSPRSTEETQYF
d_call: -; clone_size: -; v_call: TRBV28; j_call: TRBJ1-6; cdr3_nt: TGTGCCAGCAAAGATAGGGGAGGTAATTCACCCCTCCACTTT; cdr3_aa: CASKDRGGNSPLHF
d_call: TRBD1; clone_size: once; v_call: TRBV3-1/TRBV3-2; j_call: TRBJ1-4; cdr3_nt: TGTGCCAGCAGTCAGGGACAGGAAAAACTGTTTTTT; cdr3_aa: CASSQGQEKLFF
d_call: TRBD1; clone_size: -; v_call: TRBV19; j_call: TRBJ1-5; cdr3_nt: TGTGCCAGTATTGGTAGACAGGGGAGCAATCAGCCCCAGCATTTT; cdr3_aa: CASIGRQGSNQPQHF
d_call: TRBD2; clone_size: -; v_call: TRBV7-8; j_call: TRBJ2-1; cdr3_nt: TGTGCCAGCAGCCCAGCGGGAGGCCTCCCCTACAATGAGCAGTTCTTC; cdr3_aa: CASSPAGGLPYNEQFF
d_call: TRBD1; clone_size: -; v_call: TRBV5-1; j_call: TRBJ1-5; cdr3_nt: TGCGCCAGCAGCTTACAGGGGGGCAATCAGCCCCAGCATTTT; cdr3_aa: CASSLQGGNQPQHF
d_call: -; clone_size: -; v_call: TRBV5-3; j_call: TRBJ2-7; cdr3_nt: TGTGCCAGAAGGGACGAGGACTGGGATTCCTACGAGCAGTACTTC; cdr3_aa: CARRDEDWDSYEQYF
d_call: TRBD2; clone_size: -; v_call: TRBV27; j_call: TRBJ2-1; cdr3_nt: TGTGCCAGCAGGATTCGACTAGCGGGAGGGCACAATGAGCAGTTCTTC; cdr3_aa: CASRIRLAGGHNEQFF
d_call: -; clone_size: -; v_call: TRBV19; j_call: TRBJ1-3; cdr3_nt: TGTGCCAGCAAACAGGGCCTCGTATATTTT; cdr3_aa: CASKQGLVYF
d_call: TRBD1; clone_size: -; v_call: TRBV5-1; j_call: TRBJ2-1; cdr3_nt: TGCGCCAGCAGCTCCCTAGACAGGGGGCTTGGCAATGAGCAGTTCTTC; cdr3_aa: CASSSLDRGLGNEQFF
d_call: -; clone_size: -; v_call: TRBV3-1/TRBV3-2; j_call: TRBJ1-2; cdr3_nt: TGTGCCAGCAGCCAAGTTTTAGGCAGCGACTATGGCTACACCTTC; cdr3_aa: CASSQVLGSDYGYTF
d_call: -; clone_size: -; v_call: TRBV5-1; j_call: TRBJ1-4; cdr3_nt: TGCGCCAGCAGCATATCCCCCTCTTCAACTAATGAAAAACTGTTTTTT; cdr3_aa: CASSISPSSTNEKLFF
d_call: TRBD1; clone_size: -; v_call: TRBV28; j_call: TRBJ1-4; cdr3_nt: TGTGCCAGCAGTTCTACAGGGGGTCTTAATGAAAAACTGTTTTTT; cdr3_aa: CASSSTGGLNEKLFF
d_call: TRBD2; clone_size: -; v_call: TRBV19; j_call: TRBJ2-1; cdr3_nt: TGTGCCAGTAGTATTTTTGCGGGAGCCGGCAATGAGCAGTTCTTC; cdr3_aa: CASSIFAGAGNEQFF
d_call: -; clone_size: -; v_call: TRBV18; j_call: TRBJ1-4; cdr3_nt: TGTGCCAGCTCACCTGGCGAAAAACTGTTTTTT; cdr3_aa: CASSPGEKLFF
d_call: -; clone_size: -; v_call: TRBV5-4; j_call: TRBJ2-5; cdr3_nt: TGTGCCAGCAGCCTAGAGGGAGTACGGGAGACCCAGTACTTC; cdr3_aa: CASSLEGVRETQYF